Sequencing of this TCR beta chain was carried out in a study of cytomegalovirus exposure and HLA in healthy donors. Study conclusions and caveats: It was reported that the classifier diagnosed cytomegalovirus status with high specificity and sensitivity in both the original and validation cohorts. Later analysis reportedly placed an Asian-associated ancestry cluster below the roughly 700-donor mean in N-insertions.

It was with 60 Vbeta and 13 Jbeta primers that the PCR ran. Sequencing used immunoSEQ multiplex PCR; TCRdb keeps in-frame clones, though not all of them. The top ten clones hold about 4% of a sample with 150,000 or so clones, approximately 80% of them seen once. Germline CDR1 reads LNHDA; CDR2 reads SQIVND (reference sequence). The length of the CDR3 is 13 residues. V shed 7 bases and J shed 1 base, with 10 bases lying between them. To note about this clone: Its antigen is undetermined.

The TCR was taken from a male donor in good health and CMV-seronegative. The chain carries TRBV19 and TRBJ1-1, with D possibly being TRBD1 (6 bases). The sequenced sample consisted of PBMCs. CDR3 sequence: CASIPDRNTEAFF. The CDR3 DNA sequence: TGTGCCAGTATCCCGGACAGGAACACTGAAGCTTTCTTT.